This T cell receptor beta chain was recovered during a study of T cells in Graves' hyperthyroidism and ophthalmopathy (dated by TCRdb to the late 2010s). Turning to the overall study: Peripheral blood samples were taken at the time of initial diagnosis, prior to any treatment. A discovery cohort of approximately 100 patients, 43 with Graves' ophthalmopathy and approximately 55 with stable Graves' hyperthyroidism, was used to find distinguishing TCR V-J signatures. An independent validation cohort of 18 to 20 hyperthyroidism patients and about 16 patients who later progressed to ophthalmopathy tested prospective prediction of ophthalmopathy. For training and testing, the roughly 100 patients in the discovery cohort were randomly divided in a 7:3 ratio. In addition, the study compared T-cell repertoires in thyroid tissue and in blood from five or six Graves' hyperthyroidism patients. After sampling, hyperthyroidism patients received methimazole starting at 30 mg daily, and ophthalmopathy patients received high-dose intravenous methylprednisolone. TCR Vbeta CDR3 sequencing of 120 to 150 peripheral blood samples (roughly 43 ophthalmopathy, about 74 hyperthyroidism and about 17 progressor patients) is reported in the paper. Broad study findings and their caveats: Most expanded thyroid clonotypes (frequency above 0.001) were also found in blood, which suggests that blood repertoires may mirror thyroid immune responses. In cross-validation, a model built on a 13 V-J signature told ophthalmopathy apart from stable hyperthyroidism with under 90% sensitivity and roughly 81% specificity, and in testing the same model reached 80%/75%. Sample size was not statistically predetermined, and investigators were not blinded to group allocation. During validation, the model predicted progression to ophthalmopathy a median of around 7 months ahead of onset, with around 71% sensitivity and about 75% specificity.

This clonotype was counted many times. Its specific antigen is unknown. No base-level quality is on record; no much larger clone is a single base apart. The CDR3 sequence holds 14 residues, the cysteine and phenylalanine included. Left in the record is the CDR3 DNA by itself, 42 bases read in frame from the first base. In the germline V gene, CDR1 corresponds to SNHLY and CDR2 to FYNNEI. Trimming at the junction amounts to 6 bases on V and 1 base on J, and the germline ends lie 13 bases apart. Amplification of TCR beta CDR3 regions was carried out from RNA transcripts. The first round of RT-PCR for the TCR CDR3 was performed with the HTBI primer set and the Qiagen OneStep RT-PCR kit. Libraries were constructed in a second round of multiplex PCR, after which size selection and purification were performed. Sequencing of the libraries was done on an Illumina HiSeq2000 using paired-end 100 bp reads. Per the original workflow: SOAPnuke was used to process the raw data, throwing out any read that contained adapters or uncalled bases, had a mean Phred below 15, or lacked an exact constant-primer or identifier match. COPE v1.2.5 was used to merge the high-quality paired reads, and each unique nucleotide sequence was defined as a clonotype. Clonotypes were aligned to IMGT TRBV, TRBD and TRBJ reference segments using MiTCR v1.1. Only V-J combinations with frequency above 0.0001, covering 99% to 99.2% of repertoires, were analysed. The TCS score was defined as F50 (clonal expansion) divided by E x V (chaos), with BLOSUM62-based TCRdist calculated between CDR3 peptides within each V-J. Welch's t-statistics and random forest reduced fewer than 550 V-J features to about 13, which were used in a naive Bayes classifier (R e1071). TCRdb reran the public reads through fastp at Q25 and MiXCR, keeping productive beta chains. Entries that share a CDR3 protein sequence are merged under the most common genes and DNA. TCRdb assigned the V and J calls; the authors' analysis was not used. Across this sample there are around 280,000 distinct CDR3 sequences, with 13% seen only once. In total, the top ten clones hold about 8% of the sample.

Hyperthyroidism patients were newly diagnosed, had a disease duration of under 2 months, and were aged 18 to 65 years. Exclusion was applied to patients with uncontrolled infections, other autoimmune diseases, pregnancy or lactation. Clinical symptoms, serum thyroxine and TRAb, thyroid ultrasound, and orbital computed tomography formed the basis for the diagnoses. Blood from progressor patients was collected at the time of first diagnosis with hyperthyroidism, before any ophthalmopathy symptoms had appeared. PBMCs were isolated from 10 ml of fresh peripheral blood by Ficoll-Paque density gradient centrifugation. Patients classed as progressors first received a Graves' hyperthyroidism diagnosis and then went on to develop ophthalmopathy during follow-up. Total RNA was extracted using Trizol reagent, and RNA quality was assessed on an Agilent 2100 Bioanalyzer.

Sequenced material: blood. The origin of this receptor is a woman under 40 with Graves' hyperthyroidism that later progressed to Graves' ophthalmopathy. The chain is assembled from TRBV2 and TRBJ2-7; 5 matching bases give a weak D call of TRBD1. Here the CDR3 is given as CASRVRTLSYEQYF. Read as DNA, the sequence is TGTGCCAGCAGGGTTAGGACACTATCCTACGAGCAGTACTTC.